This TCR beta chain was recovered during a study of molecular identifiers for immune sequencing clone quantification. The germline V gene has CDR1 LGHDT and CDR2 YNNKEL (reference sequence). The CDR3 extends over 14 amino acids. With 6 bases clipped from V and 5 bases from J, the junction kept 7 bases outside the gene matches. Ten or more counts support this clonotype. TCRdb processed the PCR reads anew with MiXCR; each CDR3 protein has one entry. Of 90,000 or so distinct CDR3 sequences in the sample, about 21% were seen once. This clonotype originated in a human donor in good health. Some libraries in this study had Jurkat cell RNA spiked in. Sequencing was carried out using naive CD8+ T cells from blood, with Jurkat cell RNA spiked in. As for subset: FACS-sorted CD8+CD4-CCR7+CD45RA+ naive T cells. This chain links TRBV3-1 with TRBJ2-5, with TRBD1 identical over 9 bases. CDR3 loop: CASRPTGGRETQYF. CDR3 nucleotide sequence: TGTGCCAGCAGACCCACAGGGGGCCGGGAGACCCAGTACTTC.